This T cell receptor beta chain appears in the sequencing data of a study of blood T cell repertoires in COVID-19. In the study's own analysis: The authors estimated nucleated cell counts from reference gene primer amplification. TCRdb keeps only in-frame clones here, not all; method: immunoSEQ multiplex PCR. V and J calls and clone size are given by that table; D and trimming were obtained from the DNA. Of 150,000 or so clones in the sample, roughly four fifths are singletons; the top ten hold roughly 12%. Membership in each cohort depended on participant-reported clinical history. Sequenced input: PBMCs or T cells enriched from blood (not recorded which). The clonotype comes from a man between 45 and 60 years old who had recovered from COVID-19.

The CDR3 protein is CASSKQGAGGYTF. The CDR3, as DNA: TGTGCCAGCAGCAAACAGGGTGCAGGAGGCTACACCTTC. The chain carries TRBV5-4 and TRBJ1-2; maybe TRBD1 (6 bases). Trimming shortened V by 4 bases and J by 8 bases, and 15 bases separated the two germline ends. CDR3 length equals 13 residues. CDR1 and CDR2 (germline): SGHNT, YYREEE (reference sequence).